The 17 T cell receptor beta chains reported below all come from one sample, sequenced in a study of blood T cell repertoires in COVID-19. This table comes from immunoSEQ multiplex PCR, and its TCRdb copy is limited to in-frame clones, with some not included. This sample has fewer than 200,000 clones, with about 86% found just once. The sequencing input was peripheral blood. These receptors came from a man between 45 and 60 years old with active or convalescent COVID-19.

The rearrangement uses TRBV29-1 and TRBJ1-1, with a tentative D call TRBD1 (6 bases). This CDR3 is 13 amino acids long. Trimming left V 6 bases short and J 3 bases short, with 14 bases between. Germline V CDR1 and CDR2: SQVTM, ANQGSEA. CDR3: CSVSGGAYTEAFF. The CDR3, as DNA: TGCAGCGTGTCGGGGGGGGCGTACACTGAAGCTTTCTTT. Filled out from reference TRBV29-1 and TRBJ1-1, the complete variable domain reads SAVISQKPSRDICQRGTSLTIQCQVDSQVTMMFWYRQQPGQSLTLIATANQGSEATYESGFVIDKFPISRPNLTFSTLTVSNMSPEDSSIYLCSVSGGAYTEAFFGQGTRLTVV.

V usage is TRBV3-1 (or the pseudogene TRBV3-2) and J usage is TRBJ2-3, with TRBD2 as a possible D gene (5 bases). The CDR3 consists of 15 residues. The V and J ends lost 2 bases and 3 bases respectively, with 12 bases between them. Germline CDR1 and CDR2: LGHDT and YNNKEL (reference sequence). The CDR3 nucleotides read TGTGCCAGCAGCCAAAGAGGGCGCGATACAGATACGCAGTATTTT. As protein: CASSQRGRDTDTQYF.

The CDR3 nucleotides are TGTGCCAGTAAAACACTAGCGGGAGGGGTCGGCGGGGAGCTGTTTTTT. Translating gives CASKTLAGGVGGELFF. J is TRBJ2-2 and V is TRBV19; 13 bases map to TRBD2. The germline V gene has CDR1 LNHDA and CDR2 SQIVND (reference sequence). This CDR3 region has 16 residues. V was clipped by 7 bases and J by 7 bases; unmatched bases: 9.

The rearrangement joins TRBV28 to TRBJ2-7; 8 positions agree with TRBD2. The CDR3 runs to 14 residues. The V segment lost 7 bases and the J segment 2 bases; nucleotides outside the gene matches: 7. CDR1 is MDHEN, CDR2 SYDVKM, per germline. CDR3 sequence reads: CASNRLARTYEQYF. In DNA, the CDR3 is TGTGCCAGCAACAGACTAGCGCGTACCTACGAGCAGTACTTC.

This clone was picked up a small number of times. Other nucleotide sequences in the sample specify the same CDR3. The chain has TRBV29-1 and TRBJ2-7, with TRBD1 matching over 10 bases. The CDR3 sequence is 13 residues long. Germline CDR1 is SQVTM and CDR2 is ANQGSEA. Trimming removed 5 bases from V and 2 bases from J; junction bases left unmatched: 3. CDR3 amino acids: CSVPGQGTYEQYF. Written as DNA, the CDR3 is TGCAGCGTTCCGGGACAGGGGACCTACGAGCAGTACTTC.

The chain recombines TRBV14 with TRBJ1-6, with D perhaps TRBD1 (6 bases). V lost 4 bases to trimming and J lost 10 bases, with 17 bases between them. The germline V gene encodes CDR1 SGHDN and CDR2 FVKESK. This CDR3 is built from 15 residues. CDR3 sequence (DNA): TGTGCCAGCAGCCCCCCCGGGGGGCTGAGATCACCCCTCCACTTT. This translates into CASSPPGGLRSPLHF.

The gene calls are TRBV7-2 and TRBJ1-2; 7 positions agree with TRBD1. The CDR3 consists of 15 residues. V shed 0 bases, J shed 5 bases, and the junction held 6 bases outside the gene matches. CDR1 is SGHTA and CDR2 is FQGNSA in the germline V gene. CDR3 loop: CASSLANRGKYGYTF. CDR3 bases: TGTGCCAGCAGCTTAGCTAACAGGGGCAAGTATGGCTACACCTTC.

V gene TRBV18 combines with J gene TRBJ1-1; no clear D gene. CDR1 is KGHSH, CDR2 LQKENI, per germline. Trimming pared 3 bases from V and 2 bases from J, leaving 4 bases between. CDR3 length: 12 amino acids. The CDR3 DNA sequence: TGTGCCAGCTCACCCCGTAACACTGAAGCTTTCTTT. It translates to CASSPRNTEAFF. Looking up the rest from reference TRBV18 and TRBJ1-1 gives the full variable domain: NAGVMQNPRHLVRRRGQEARLRCSPMKGHSHVYWYRQLPEEGLKFMVYLQKENIIDESGMPKERFSAEFPKEGPSILRIQQVVRGDSAAYFCASSPRNTEAFFGQGTRLTVV.

The J gene is TRBJ2-5, the V gene TRBV6-6, with D possibly TRBD1 on 6 matching bases. Germline CDR1 and CDR2: MNHNY and SVGAGI (reference sequence). V lost 6 bases, J lost 5 bases, and 13 bases lay in between. The CDR3 is made up of 13 amino acids. This CDR3 reads CASSLQGAETQYF. CDR3 DNA: TGTGCCAGCAGCCTACAGGGAGCGGAGACCCAGTACTTC.

This clone has just a few counts. The rearrangement links TRBV30 to TRBJ1-1; no clear D. Germline CDR1 and CDR2: GTSNPN and SVGIG (reference sequence). This CDR3 has 9 amino acids. Trimming removed 3 bases from V and 7 bases from J, with 3 bases in between. In DNA form, the CDR3 reads TGTGCCTGGAGCCGTGAAGCTTTCTTT. Translated: CAWSREAFF.

There are a few counts of this clone. The chain combines TRBV18 with TRBJ2-3; possible D gene TRBD2, 6 bases. V lost 6 bases, J lost 6 bases, and 13 bases lay in between. CDR1 is KGHSH, CDR2 LQKENI, per germline. The CDR3 sequence is 13 residues long. CDR3 residues: CASSHGRQDTQYF. Here the CDR3 DNA reads TGTGCCAGCTCTCATGGGAGGCAGGATACGCAGTATTTT.

V and J are TRBV6-1 and TRBJ2-7, with 12 bases matching TRBD2. Germline assignment: CDR1 MNHNS and CDR2 SASEGT. This CDR3 spans 15 amino acids. V was pared by 2 bases and J by 3 bases, with 2 bases of the junction left unmatched. In DNA, the CDR3 is TGTGCCAGCAGTGAACAGACTAGCGGGAGCTACGAGCAGTACTTC. This encodes CASSEQTSGSYEQYF.

The CDR3: CASSEVETGLSPLHF. CDR3 in DNA: TGTGCCAGCAGTGAAGTGGAGACAGGGCTTTCACCCCTCCACTTT. The gene calls are TRBV6-1 and TRBJ1-6, with TRBD1 identical over 7 bases. V shed 1 base and J 9 bases; nucleotides not matched to a gene: 6. CDR1 is MNHNS, CDR2 SASEGT, per germline. CDR3 length equals 15 residues.

The V gene is TRBV4-1, the J gene TRBJ1-2; 9 bases are a match to TRBD1. The CDR3 sequence is 17 residues long. Trimming took 2 bases from V and 3 from J; bases not matched to a gene: 10. Per the germline V gene, CDR1 is MGHRA and CDR2 is YSYEKL. The DNA of the CDR3 is TGCGCCAGCAGCCAAACCGGGACAGGGTTGGACTACTATGGCTACACCTTC. It specifies CASSQTGTGLDYYGYTF.

Only a few counts were recorded for this clone. The chain combines TRBV2 with TRBJ1-5; D is uncertain. The V end was cut by 7 bases, the J end by 5 bases, with 27 bases between. Germline CDR1 is SNHLY and CDR2 is FYNNEI. This CDR3 region has 18 residues. In DNA form, the CDR3 reads TGTGCCAGCACCGAAATAAGGTTCGATGGAGGGATCGATCAGCCCCAGCATTTT. Protein product: CASTEIRFDGGIDQPQHF.

The rearrangement uses TRBV5-1 and TRBJ2-7; D not certain. The CDR3 loop spans 12 amino acids. The V end was cut by 4 bases, the J end by 7 bases, with 12 bases between. Germline values: CDR1 SGHRS, CDR2 YFSETQ. Here the CDR3 reads CASSIPNKEQYF. CDR3 DNA sequence: TGCGCCAGCAGCATCCCAAACAAAGAGCAGTACTTC.

This clone came up a few times. CDR3 sequence reads: CASSSSVPYEQYF. The CDR3 nucleotides read TGTGCCAGCAGTTCTAGCGTCCCCTACGAGCAGTACTTC. The V call is TRBV6-2 or TRBV6-3, the J call TRBJ2-7; D may be TRBD2 (6 bases). The V end was cut by 4 bases, the J end by 2 bases, with 9 bases between. CDR1 is MNHEY and CDR2 is SVGEGT in the germline V gene. This CDR3 has 13 amino acids.